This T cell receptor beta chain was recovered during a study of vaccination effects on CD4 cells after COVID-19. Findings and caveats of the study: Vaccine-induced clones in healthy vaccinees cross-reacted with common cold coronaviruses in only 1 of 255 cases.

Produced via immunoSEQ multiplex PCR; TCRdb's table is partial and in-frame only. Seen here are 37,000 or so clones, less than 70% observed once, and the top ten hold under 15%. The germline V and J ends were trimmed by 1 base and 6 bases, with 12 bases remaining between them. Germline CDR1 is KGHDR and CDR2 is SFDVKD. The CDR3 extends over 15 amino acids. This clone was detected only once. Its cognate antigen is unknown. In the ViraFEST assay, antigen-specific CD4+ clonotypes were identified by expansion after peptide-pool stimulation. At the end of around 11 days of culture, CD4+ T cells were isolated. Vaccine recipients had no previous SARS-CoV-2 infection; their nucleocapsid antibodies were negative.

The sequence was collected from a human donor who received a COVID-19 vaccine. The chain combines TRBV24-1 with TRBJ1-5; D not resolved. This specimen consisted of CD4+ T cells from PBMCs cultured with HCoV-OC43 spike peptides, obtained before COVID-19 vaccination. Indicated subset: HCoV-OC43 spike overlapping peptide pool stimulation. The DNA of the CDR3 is TGTGCCACCAGTGATTTAACGGGAAGAAGTCAGCCCCAGCATTTT. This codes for CATSDLTGRSQPQHF.